This is a list of T cell receptor beta chains from one sample in a study of T cells in tuberculosis. TCRdb's copy holds only in-frame clones and misses some; the assay was immunoSEQ multiplex PCR. This table has tens of thousands of clones, more than 75% appearing once. The sample taken for sequencing was CD1b-GMM tetramer-negative cells sorted from PBMCs. The receptors originated from an adult woman with latent tuberculosis. Each CDR3 is given with its conserved first and last residue. Fields, in order: clone size, V gene, J gene, D gene, CDR3 DNA, CDR3 protein. D genes are given only for firm matches. The size entry is marked missing in some rows and otherwise reads once, few, many or a size class.

once	TRBV5-6	TRBJ2-3	-	TGTGCCAGCAGCTTGGGGACTTCCACAGATACGCAGTATTTT	CASSLGTSTDTQYF
-	TRBV6-6	TRBJ1-2	TRBD1	TGTGCCAGCAGCCGAAGGGGACAGAACTATGGCTACACCTTC	CASSRRGQNYGYTF
-	TRBV6-5	TRBJ2-2	-	TGTGCCAGCAGGTACGGACTGAACACCGGGGAGCTGTTTTTT	CASRYGLNTGELFF
-	TRBV5-1	TRBJ2-5	TRBD2	TGCGCCAGCAGCTTAGGCGGGGGAAGGCTGGAGACCCAGTACTTC	CASSLGGGRLETQYF
-	TRBV27	TRBJ2-3	TRBD2	TGTGCCAGCAGTTTACCTTCGGGGGGGGAAACAGATACGCAGTATTTT	CASSLPSGGETDTQYF
-	TRBV5-6	TRBJ2-2	TRBD2	TGTGCCAGCAGCCCTCAGCGGGGGGGCCTCACCGGGGAGCTGTTTTTT	CASSPQRGGLTGELFF
-	TRBV7-8	TRBJ1-5	-	TGTGCCAGCAGCCACGCGGTCGCCAGGGGTGGTCAGCCCCAGCATTTT	CASSHAVARGGQPQHF
once	TRBV5-8	TRBJ1-2	-	TGTGCCAGCAGCTTGGATCCCAGGGTCTATGGCTACACCTTC	CASSLDPRVYGYTF
-	TRBV28	TRBJ2-4	TRBD2	TGTGCCAGCAGCAACCCTATTGACGGGGGGGCTTCGGACATTCAGTACTTC	CASSNPIDGGASDIQYF
-	TRBV10-2	TRBJ1-1	-	TGCGCCAGCAGTACAATTCCCCCGCGGGACACTGAAGCTTTCTTT	CASSTIPPRDTEAFF
-	TRBV23-1	TRBJ2-3	-	TGCGCCAGCGGGACGATAACAGGGATTTTACCAGATACGCAGTATTTT	CASGTITGILPDTQYF
-	TRBV5-1	TRBJ1-1	TRBD1	TGCGCCAGCAGCTTGAAGGACAGGTTTGGTGGTGAAGCTTTCTTT	CASSLKDRFGGEAFF
-	TRBV5-4	TRBJ2-1	-	TGTGCCAGCAGCTTGGAGGCTAGCAGTTACAATGAGCAGTTCTTC	CASSLEASSYNEQFF
-	TRBV7-2	TRBJ1-6	TRBD1	TGTGCCAGCAGCTCCGGGACAGGGGGCAGTTCACCCCTCCACTTT	CASSSGTGGSSPLHF
-	TRBV4-2	TRBJ2-3	TRBD2	TGTGCCAGCAGCCAATATATGCCGCCTAGCGGGGGAAGCACAGATACGCAGTATTTT	CASSQYMPPSGGSTDTQYF
-	TRBV6-1	TRBJ2-2	-	TGTGCCAGCAAAGCAGGGCTAATAACCGGGGAGCTGTTTTTT	CASKAGLITGELFF
-	TRBV15	TRBJ2-5	-	TGTGCCACCAGCAGAGGGAGGAGAGAGACCCAGTACTTC	CATSRGRRETQYF
-	TRBV7-9	TRBJ2-7	-	TGTGCCAGCAGCGACGTCGGACAGCCTTACGAGCAGTACTTC	CASSDVGQPYEQYF
once	TRBV5-4	TRBJ1-1	-	TGTGCCAGCAGCTTGGAGGGGTTTGACACTGAAGCTTTCTTT	CASSLEGFDTEAFF
-	TRBV10-3	TRBJ2-7	-	TGTGCCTTAAGAAAGGGGGACGAGCAGTACTTC	CALRKGDEQYF
-	TRBV11-3	TRBJ1-1	-	TGTGCCAGCAGCTTGACACCGAACACTGAAGCTTTCTTT	CASSLTPNTEAFF
-	TRBV6-5	TRBJ2-5	TRBD2	TGTGCCAGCAGTTCCGACCTTAGCGGGGGGGCTGAGACCCAGTACTTC	CASSSDLSGGAETQYF
-	TRBV7-9	TRBJ2-1	TRBD2	TGTGCCAGCAGCCCCACTAGCGGCTCCTACAATGAGCAGTTCTTC	CASSPTSGSYNEQFF
-	TRBV7-2	TRBJ1-6	-	TGTGCCAGCAGCTTAGCTGGACCGGGATCATATAATTCACCCCTCCACTTT	CASSLAGPGSYNSPLHF
-	TRBV5-4	TRBJ2-1	TRBD2	TGTGCCAGCAGCTTGCGGGAGTCCGGGACTAAATTATACAATGAGCAGTTCTTC	CASSLRESGTKLYNEQFF
-	TRBV2	TRBJ2-3	TRBD2	TGTGCCAGCAGTCGGAGCGGGGGGTACACAGATACGCAGTATTTT	CASSRSGGYTDTQYF
-	TRBV13	TRBJ1-3	TRBD1	TGTGCCAGTGGACAGGGGACCGGAAACACCATATATTTT	CASGQGTGNTIYF
once	TRBV6-5	TRBJ1-5	TRBD1	TGTGCCAGCAGTTACACACAGGGGAACAATCAGCCCCAGCATTTT	CASSYTQGNNQPQHF
-	TRBV5-1	TRBJ2-1	TRBD1	TGCGCCAGCAGCTTGGAGAGGAAGACAGGGTCTCTTTACCACAATGAGCAGTTCTTC	CASSLERKTGSLYHNEQFF
-	TRBV10-2	TRBJ1-2	TRBD1	TGCGCCAGCATCCAAGGGACAGGGGGCATTGTAGGTGGCTACACCTTC	CASIQGTGGIVGGYTF
-	TRBV28	TRBJ2-1	TRBD1	TGTGCCAGCAGCTCCGTACAGGGGGCTCATTACAATGAGCAGTTCTTC	CASSSVQGAHYNEQFF
once	TRBV7-6	TRBJ2-1	TRBD2	TGTGCCAGCAGCTTAGAAGCGGGGAGCTCCTACAATGAGCAGTTCTTC	CASSLEAGSSYNEQFF
-	TRBV18	TRBJ1-6	-	TGTGCCAGCTCACCAACAGTTTTCGCGGACGGATGGGGCCTTGCGGCACCCCTCCACTTT	CASSPTVFADGWGLAAPLHF
-	TRBV6-1	TRBJ2-7	-	TGTGCCAGCAGTGAGCAACAGGGTATGTCCTACGAGCAGTACTTC	CASSEQQGMSYEQYF
once	TRBV9	TRBJ1-5	TRBD1	TGTGCCAGCAGCGCGGGACAGTTGAGCAATCAGCCCCAGCATTTT	CASSAGQLSNQPQHF
-	TRBV12-5	TRBJ1-5	-	TGTGCTAGTGGTTTACAGCTAAATCAGCCCCAGCATTTT	CASGLQLNQPQHF
-	TRBV7-9	TRBJ1-1	TRBD1	TGTGCCAGCAGCAAAAGACAGGGGAACACTGAAGCTTTCTTT	CASSKRQGNTEAFF
-	TRBV6-1	TRBJ1-5	-	TGTGCCAGCAGTGAAGCTGGGCTCTCGCCCCAGCATTTT	CASSEAGLSPQHF
-	TRBV27	TRBJ2-2	-	TGTGCCAGCAGTTTTTGGGGGGCCGGGGAGCTGTTTTTT	CASSFWGAGELFF
-	TRBV19	TRBJ1-3	-	TGTGCCAGTCGAACGGGAGACACCATATATTTT	CASRTGDTIYF